The 18 T cell receptor beta chains presented below share a single source sample, sequenced in a study of blood T cell repertoires in COVID-19. The table came from immunoSEQ multiplex PCR; TCRdb's copy has only in-frame clones and leaves some out. There are tens of thousands of clones in the sample; approximately 85% occur only once, and over 30% lies in the top ten. Sequencing was done on a sample of peripheral blood. The source of these receptors is a man aged 65-85 years with acute or convalescent COVID-19.

The J gene is TRBJ2-2, the V gene TRBV19; TRBD1 agrees at 7 bases. There are 12 residues in the CDR3. The V gene's germline CDR1 is LNHDA and CDR2 SQIVND (reference sequence). Trimming removed 8 bases from V and 6 bases from J; junction bases left unmatched: 3. The CDR3 coding sequence is TGTGCCAGTGCGCAGGGGGCCGGGGAGCTGTTTTTT. Protein sequence: CASAQGAGELFF.

J is TRBJ2-2 and V is TRBV4-2; D is perhaps TRBD2 (5 bases). Trimming shortened V by 0 bases and J by 5 bases, and 10 bases separated the two germline ends. The CDR3 covers 15 residues. Germline V gene sequence: CDR1 LGHNA, CDR2 YNFKEQ. CDR3 nucleotide sequence: TGTGCCAGCAGCCAAGAGGCTAGCCAGACCGGGGAGCTGTTTTTT. Protein product: CASSQEASQTGELFF.

This clone showed up just once. The chain is built from TRBV10-3 and TRBJ2-7; D is possibly TRBD1 (6 bases). This CDR3 has 14 amino acids. Trimming shortened V by 7 bases and J by 7 bases, and 20 bases separated the two germline ends. The germline V gene has CDR1 ENHRY and CDR2 SYGVKD. The CDR3: CAITPGADFEEQYF. The CDR3 bases are TGTGCCATCACCCCAGGGGCCGATTTTGAAGAGCAGTACTTC.

The chain couples TRBV19 to TRBJ2-2, with TRBD1 matching 7 bases. Germline V CDR1 and CDR2: LNHDA, SQIVND (reference sequence). The CDR3 is 18 residues long. The V gene end was trimmed by 7 bases and the J gene end by 7 bases; junction bases not matched to a gene: 21. CDR3 sequence: CASMGLERGPSTIGELFF. Here the CDR3 DNA reads TGTGCCAGTATGGGTTTGGAGAGGGGGCCTTCTACTATCGGGGAGCTGTTTTTT.

The CDR3 DNA sequence: TGTGCCAGCAGCCAATCCAGCGGGGGAACTGAGACCCAGTACTTC. It translates to CASSQSSGGTETQYF. The rearrangement joins TRBV3-1 (or the pseudogene TRBV3-2) to TRBJ2-5; 8 nucleotides line up with TRBD2. V lost 2 bases, J lost 5 bases, and 7 bases stayed unmatched. There are 15 residues in the CDR3. In germline, CDR1 is LGHDT, CDR2 YNNKEL (reference sequence).

This clone occurred once. The chain uses TRBV9 and TRBJ2-5; 10 bases agree with TRBD1. Germline V gene sequence: CDR1 SGDLS, CDR2 YYNGEE. V lost 3 bases and J lost 5; bases outside the gene matches: 10. The CDR3 sequence is 16 residues long. CDR3 DNA: TGTGCCAGCAGCGCGTCCGACGACAGGGGGCTGGAGACCCAGTACTTC. Translating it yields CASSASDDRGLETQYF.

The chain employs TRBV9 and TRBJ2-3; 7 nucleotides align to TRBD1. This CDR3 region has 15 residues. Germline values: CDR1 SGDLS, CDR2 YYNGEE. V shed 0 bases and J 0 bases; nucleotides not matched to a gene: 1. CDR3 sequence: CASSVEQGSTDTQYF. CDR3 bases: TGTGCCAGCAGCGTAGAACAGGGGAGCACAGATACGCAGTATTTT.

The chain employs TRBV5-1 and TRBJ2-1; TRBD2 matches 10 bases. Germline values: CDR1 SGHRS, CDR2 YFSETQ. V was clipped by 5 bases and J by 10 bases; unmatched bases: 12. The CDR3 totals 15 residues. CDR3 DNA: TGCGCCAGCAGTTCACTAGCGGGGCTCTCCATCGAGCAGTTCTTC. Protein: CASSSLAGLSIEQFF.

The rearrangement joins TRBV6-4 to TRBJ1-1; D is ambiguous. The CDR3 runs to 11 residues. Trimming removed 4 bases at V and 10 bases at J, with 10 bases between. Germline values: CDR1 MRHNA, CDR2 SNTAGT. CDR3 region: CASSAGLGAFF. In DNA, the CDR3 is TGTGCCAGCAGTGCCGGGTTAGGAGCTTTCTTT.

This chain links TRBV5-5 with TRBJ2-1; TRBD1 matches 8 bases. After removal of 0 bases from V and 8 bases from J, the junction contained 4 bases not matched to a gene. CDR3 length: 14 residues. Per germline, CDR1 SGHKS and CDR2 YYEKEE (reference sequence). The DNA of the CDR3 is TGTGCCAGCAGCTTGGGACAGGGGTGGGATGAGCAGTTCTTC. Amino acids: CASSLGQGWDEQFF.

The chain links TRBV5-4 to TRBJ2-2; 8 nucleotides agree with TRBD2. CDR1 is SGHNT and CDR2 is YYREEE in the germline V gene (reference sequence). With 9 bases clipped from V and 0 bases from J, the junction kept 4 bases outside the gene matches. The CDR3 loop spans 14 amino acids. The CDR3 nucleotides are TGTGCCACCTCGGGGGGGACGAACACCGGGGAGCTGTTTTTT. Translating gives CATSGGTNTGELFF.

This rearrangement joins TRBV6-5 to TRBJ1-6, with D perhaps matching TRBD1 (6 bases). V lost 6 bases, J lost 15 bases, and 12 bases lay in between. Germline CDR1 and CDR2: MNHEY and SVGAGI. This CDR3 has 11 residues. CDR3 bases: TGTGCCAGCAGCGGGGGGGCCTACCTCCACTTT. Translation gives CASSGGAYLHF.

The chain combines TRBV18 with TRBJ1-5; 9 nucleotides line up with TRBD1. The CDR3 has 14 amino acids. Germline V lookup: CDR1 KGHSH, CDR2 LQKENI. After removal of 6 bases from V and 11 bases from J, the junction contained 11 bases not matched to a gene. The CDR3 reads CASSSRTGDGAQHF. The CDR3, as DNA: TGTGCCAGCTCTAGTCGGACAGGGGACGGGGCCCAGCATTTT.

The genes are TRBV5-4 and TRBJ2-1, with 13 positions matching TRBD2. The V and J ends lost 2 bases and 3 bases, in that order; junction bases with no gene match: 2. Germline V gene sequence: CDR1 SGHNT, CDR2 YYREEE (reference sequence). CDR3 length: 16 amino acids. The CDR3, as DNA: TGTGCCAGCAGCTTCGGGACTAGCGGGAACTACAATGAGCAGTTCTTC. It specifies CASSFGTSGNYNEQFF.

The rearrangement links TRBV27 to TRBJ1-1; D is possibly TRBD1 (6 bases). Germline CDR1 MNHEY, CDR2 SMNVEV (reference sequence). Deletions cut 9 bases from V and 7 bases from J, with 18 bases between. The CDR3 consists of 13 residues. CDR3 amino acids: CASSSRGSGEAFF. The CDR3, as DNA: TGTGCCAGTTCTAGCAGGGGAAGCGGTGAAGCTTTCTTT.

V usage is TRBV7-9 and J usage is TRBJ1-4, with 8 bases that match TRBD1. This CDR3 contains 13 residues. Germline assignment: CDR1 SEHNR and CDR2 FQNEAQ (reference sequence). The V and J ends lost 9 bases and 7 bases, in that order; junction bases with no gene match: 7. The CDR3 loop is CASKTGGSEKLFF. As DNA, the CDR3 is TGTGCCAGTAAAACAGGGGGGAGTGAAAAACTGTTTTTT. Full variable domain (outside the CDR3, taken from reference TRBV7-9 and TRBJ1-4): DTGVSQNPRHKITKRGQNVTFRCDPISEHNRLYWYRQTLGQGPEFLTYFQNEAQLEKSRLLSDRFSAERPKGSFSTLEIQRTEQGDSAMYLCASKTGGSEKLFFGSGTQLSVL.

This chain uses TRBV11-2 with TRBJ2-5; no reliable D call. V lost 5 bases and J lost 4, with 11 bases in between. The CDR3 totals 13 residues. Germline lookup yields CDR1 SGHAT and CDR2 FQNNGV. CDR3 region: CASSPDLGETQYF. CDR3 sequence (DNA): TGTGCCAGCAGCCCAGACTTGGGAGAGACCCAGTACTTC. The full variable domain, rest sourced from reference TRBV11-2 and TRBJ2-5, is EAGVAQSPRYKIIEKRQSVAFWCNPISGHATLYWYQQILGQGPKLLIQFQNNGVVDDSQLPKDRFSAERLKGVDSTLKIQPAKLEDSAVYLCASSPDLGETQYFGPGTRLLVL.

The chain joins TRBV11-3 to TRBJ2-2, with a tentative D call TRBD1 (5 bases). Per germline, CDR1 SGHNT and CDR2 YENEEA. The CDR3 is 14 amino acids. V was cut by 2 bases and J by 1 base, with 5 bases left in between. The DNA for the CDR3 is TGTGCCAGCAGCTTAAGGGGGAACACCGGGGAGCTGTTTTTT. Amino acids: CASSLRGNTGELFF.